Listed below are T cell receptor beta chains from one sample, sequenced in a study of technical replicates of blood from several donors. Generated by immunoSEQ multiplex PCR, the TCRdb table keeps only in-frame clones and is missing some. The data show about 18,000 clones, about 79% seen once. Material for sequencing was PBMCs. The receptors stem from a human donor in good health. Some clones in this sample may be carry-over from other donors' samples. The CDR3 runs from the conserved cysteine through the conserved F or W. The order of the fields is D gene, J gene, V gene, CDR3 protein. A D gene is named only where the DNA matches it firmly.

d_gene: -
j_gene: TRBJ1-2
v_gene: TRBV27
CDR3aa: CASSTTGNNGYTF

d_gene: TRBD1
j_gene: TRBJ2-7
v_gene: TRBV20-1
CDR3aa: CSATDRDEQYF

d_gene: -
j_gene: TRBJ2-6
v_gene: TRBV9
CDR3aa: CASSARSGLSSGANVLTF

d_gene: TRBD2
j_gene: TRBJ2-7
v_gene: TRBV11-2
CDR3aa: CASSLGDYDSYEQYF

d_gene: TRBD1
j_gene: TRBJ1-4
v_gene: TRBV7-6
CDR3aa: CASSEGTANEKLFF

d_gene: -
j_gene: TRBJ1-5
v_gene: TRBV6-1
CDR3aa: CASSSGVNQPQHF

d_gene: TRBD1
j_gene: TRBJ1-4
v_gene: TRBV30
CDR3aa: CAWTTGTGSEKLFF

d_gene: TRBD2
j_gene: TRBJ2-7
v_gene: TRBV29-1
CDR3aa: CSVTGGEVSYEQYF

d_gene: TRBD2
j_gene: TRBJ2-4
v_gene: TRBV10-1
CDR3aa: CASSESLAGGTQYF

d_gene: -
j_gene: TRBJ2-1
v_gene: TRBV20-1
CDR3aa: CSATTYNEQFF

d_gene: TRBD1
j_gene: TRBJ1-4
v_gene: TRBV6-5
CDR3aa: CASSPSGGSNEKLFF

d_gene: -
j_gene: TRBJ1-1
v_gene: TRBV9
CDR3aa: CASSVDPGHNRNTEAFF

d_gene: TRBD1
j_gene: TRBJ2-7
v_gene: TRBV29-1
CDR3aa: CSAMPGGSSYEQYF

d_gene: -
j_gene: TRBJ2-2
v_gene: TRBV19
CDR3aa: CASSIQGPTGELFF

d_gene: -
j_gene: TRBJ1-1
v_gene: TRBV29-1
CDR3aa: CSVSTGSTEAFF

d_gene: -
j_gene: TRBJ1-3
v_gene: TRBV5-1
CDR3aa: CASSLWGGASGNTIYF

d_gene: TRBD1
j_gene: TRBJ2-5
v_gene: TRBV19
CDR3aa: CASGSWTGETQYF

d_gene: -
j_gene: TRBJ1-5
v_gene: TRBV11-2
CDR3aa: CASSLSNQPQHF

d_gene: -
j_gene: TRBJ2-7
v_gene: TRBV2
CDR3aa: CATKGGGWYEQYF

d_gene: -
j_gene: TRBJ2-5
v_gene: TRBV7-6
CDR3aa: CASSLAGYLQETQYF

d_gene: TRBD1
j_gene: TRBJ2-5
v_gene: TRBV5-1
CDR3aa: CASSLEETGGLETQYF

d_gene: -
j_gene: TRBJ1-4
v_gene: TRBV6-1
CDR3aa: CASRGWGEKLFF

d_gene: -
j_gene: TRBJ1-4
v_gene: TRBV6-5
CDR3aa: CASRDSLDEKLFF

d_gene: TRBD1
j_gene: TRBJ2-7
v_gene: TRBV9
CDR3aa: CASSGGGSSYEQYF

d_gene: -
j_gene: TRBJ2-5
v_gene: TRBV7-3
CDR3aa: CASSLGGIVETQYF

d_gene: TRBD1
j_gene: TRBJ1-2
v_gene: TRBV2
CDR3aa: CASSEVRLTGGRYTF

d_gene: -
j_gene: TRBJ2-1
v_gene: TRBV11-2
CDR3aa: CASSYGMGGGEQFF

d_gene: TRBD1
j_gene: TRBJ2-1
v_gene: TRBV6-1
CDR3aa: CASSIQGATYNEQFF

d_gene: -
j_gene: TRBJ2-5
v_gene: TRBV7-9
CDR3aa: CASSGEVATYLRGTQYF

d_gene: -
j_gene: TRBJ1-4
v_gene: TRBV7-2
CDR3aa: CASSLVQGWGEKLFF

d_gene: TRBD2
j_gene: TRBJ2-1
v_gene: TRBV19
CDR3aa: CASSTRAGGSYNEQFF

d_gene: -
j_gene: TRBJ2-3
v_gene: TRBV5-1
CDR3aa: CASSSYLSGTSTDTQYF

d_gene: TRBD2
j_gene: TRBJ2-1
v_gene: TRBV5-4
CDR3aa: CASSPWTSGNNEQFF

d_gene: -
j_gene: TRBJ1-1
v_gene: TRBV14
CDR3aa: CATLPWRGNTEAFF

d_gene: TRBD2
j_gene: TRBJ2-3
v_gene: TRBV5-8
CDR3aa: CASSLETASGSTDTQYF

d_gene: -
j_gene: TRBJ2-1
v_gene: TRBV5-1
CDR3aa: CASCTGLVGHNEQFF

d_gene: -
j_gene: TRBJ2-7
v_gene: TRBV7-8
CDR3aa: CASSLLPGPSYEQYF

d_gene: -
j_gene: TRBJ2-5
v_gene: TRBV6-5
CDR3aa: CASKSAGETQYF

d_gene: TRBD1
j_gene: TRBJ2-7
v_gene: TRBV18
CDR3aa: CASSLQGTGNEQYF

d_gene: TRBD1
j_gene: TRBJ1-4
v_gene: TRBV19
CDR3aa: CVTSRDSAGEKLFF

d_gene: -
j_gene: TRBJ2-5
v_gene: TRBV2
CDR3aa: CASRADNFVETQYF

d_gene: TRBD2
j_gene: TRBJ2-7
v_gene: TRBV2
CDR3aa: CASSVSSGPTYEQYF